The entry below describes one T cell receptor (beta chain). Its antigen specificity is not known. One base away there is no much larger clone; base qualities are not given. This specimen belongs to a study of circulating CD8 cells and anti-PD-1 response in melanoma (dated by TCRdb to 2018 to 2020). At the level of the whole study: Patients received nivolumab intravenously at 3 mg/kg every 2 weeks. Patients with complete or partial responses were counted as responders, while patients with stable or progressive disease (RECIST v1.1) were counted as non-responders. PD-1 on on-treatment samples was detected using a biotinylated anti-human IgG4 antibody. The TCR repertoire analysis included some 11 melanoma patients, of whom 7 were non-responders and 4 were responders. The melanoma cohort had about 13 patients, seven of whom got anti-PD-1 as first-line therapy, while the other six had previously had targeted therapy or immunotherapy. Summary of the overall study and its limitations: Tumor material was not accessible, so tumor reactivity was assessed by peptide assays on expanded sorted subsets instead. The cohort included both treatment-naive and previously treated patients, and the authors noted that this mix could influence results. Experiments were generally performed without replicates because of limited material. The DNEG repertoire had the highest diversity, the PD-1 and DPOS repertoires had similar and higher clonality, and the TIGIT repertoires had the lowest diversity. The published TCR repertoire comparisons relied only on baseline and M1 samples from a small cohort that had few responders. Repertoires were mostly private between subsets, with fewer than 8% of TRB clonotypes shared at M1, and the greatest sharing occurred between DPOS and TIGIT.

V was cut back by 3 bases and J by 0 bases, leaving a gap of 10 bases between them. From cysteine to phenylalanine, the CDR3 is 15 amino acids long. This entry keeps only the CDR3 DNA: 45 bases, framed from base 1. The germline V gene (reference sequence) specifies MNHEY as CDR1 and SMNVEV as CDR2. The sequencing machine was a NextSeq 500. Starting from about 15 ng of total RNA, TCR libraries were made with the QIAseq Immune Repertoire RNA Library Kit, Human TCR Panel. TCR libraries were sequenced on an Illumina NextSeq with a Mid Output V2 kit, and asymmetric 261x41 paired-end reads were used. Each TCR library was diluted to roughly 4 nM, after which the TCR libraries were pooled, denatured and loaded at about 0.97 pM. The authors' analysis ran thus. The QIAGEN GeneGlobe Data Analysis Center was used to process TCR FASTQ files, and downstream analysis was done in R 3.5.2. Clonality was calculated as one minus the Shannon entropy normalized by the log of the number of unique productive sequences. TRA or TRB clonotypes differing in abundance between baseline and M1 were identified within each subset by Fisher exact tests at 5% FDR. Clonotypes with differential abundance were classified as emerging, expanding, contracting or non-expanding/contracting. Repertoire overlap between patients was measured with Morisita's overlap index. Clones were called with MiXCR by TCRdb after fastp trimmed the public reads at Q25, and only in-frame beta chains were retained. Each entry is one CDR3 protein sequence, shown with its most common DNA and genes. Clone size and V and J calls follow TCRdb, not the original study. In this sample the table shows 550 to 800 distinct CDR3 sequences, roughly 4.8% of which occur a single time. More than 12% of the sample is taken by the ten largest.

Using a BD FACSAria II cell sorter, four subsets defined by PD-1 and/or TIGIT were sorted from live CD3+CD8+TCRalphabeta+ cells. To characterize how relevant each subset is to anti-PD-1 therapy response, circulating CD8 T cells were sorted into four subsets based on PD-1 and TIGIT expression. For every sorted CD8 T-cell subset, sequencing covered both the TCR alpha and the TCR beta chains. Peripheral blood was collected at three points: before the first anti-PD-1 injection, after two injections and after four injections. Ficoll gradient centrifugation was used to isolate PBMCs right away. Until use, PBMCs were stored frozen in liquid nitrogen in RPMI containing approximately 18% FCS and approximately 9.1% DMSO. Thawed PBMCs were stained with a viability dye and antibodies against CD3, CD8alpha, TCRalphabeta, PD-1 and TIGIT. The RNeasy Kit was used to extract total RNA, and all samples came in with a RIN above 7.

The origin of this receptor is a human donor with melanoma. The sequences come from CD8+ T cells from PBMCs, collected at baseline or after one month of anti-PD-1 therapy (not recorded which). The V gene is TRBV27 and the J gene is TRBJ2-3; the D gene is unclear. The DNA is TGTGCCAGCAGTTTCGAGTTAGATAGCACAGATACGCAGTATTTT. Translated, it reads CASSFELDSTDTQYF.